Below, 22 T cell receptor beta chains from the same sample are listed, as sequenced in a study of blood T cell repertoires in COVID-19. The data were produced by immunoSEQ multiplex PCR, yet TCRdb's version contains in-frame clones alone and is incomplete. Found here are around 300,000 clones, about nine tenths of them singletons; the top ten hold roughly 6.1%. The sample comprised peripheral blood. These receptors were taken from a woman aged 45-59 years with COVID-19, enrolled during active disease.

The rearrangement joins TRBV4-1 to TRBJ2-1; 8 bases fit TRBD2. The V and J ends lost 3 bases and 9 bases, in that order; junction bases with no gene match: 13. The CDR3 totals 16 residues. Germline V gene lookup returns CDR1 MGHRA and CDR2 YSYEKL. The CDR3 loop reads CASSHMPGLEGGEQFF. CDR3 coding DNA: TGCGCCAGCAGCCACATGCCGGGACTAGAGGGCGGTGAGCAGTTCTTC.

The rearrangement uses TRBV7-9 and TRBJ1-4, with 9 bases aligning to TRBD1. Unmatched junction bases numbered 6, after V lost 5 bases and J lost 5 bases. The CDR3 runs 15 residues. Germline CDR1 and CDR2: SEHNR and FQNEAQ (reference sequence). The CDR3 DNA is TGTGCCAGCAGCGGTTCCGGACAGGGGAATGAAAAACTGTTTTTT. Residues: CASSGSGQGNEKLFF.

The gene calls are TRBV15 and TRBJ2-1; a possible D gene is TRBD2 (5 bases). The germline V and J ends were trimmed by 6 bases and 9 bases, with 15 bases remaining between them. The CDR3 length is 13 residues. Germline CDR1 is LNHNV and CDR2 is YYDKDF (reference sequence). CDR3 in amino acids: CATSASSTGEQFF. CDR3 DNA sequence: TGTGCCACCAGTGCTAGCTCCACGGGTGAGCAGTTCTTC.

The CDR3: CASSPVTGLTDTQYF. The CDR3 coding sequence is TGTGCCAGCTCACCTGTAACAGGGCTCACAGATACGCAGTATTTT. The chain links TRBV18 to TRBJ2-3; D might be TRBD1 (6 bases). The CDR3 runs to 15 residues. CDR1 KGHSH and CDR2 LQKENI come from the germline V gene. The germline V and J ends were trimmed by 3 bases and 2 bases, with 12 bases remaining between them.

The chain uses TRBV19 and TRBJ1-1; unclear D gene. Deletions cut 6 bases from V and 4 bases from J, with 21 bases between. This CDR3 region has 16 residues. Germline V gene lookup returns CDR1 LNHDA and CDR2 SQIVND (reference sequence). In DNA, the CDR3 is TGTGCCAGTAGCAACCCCTCGGCGGCCAGTGGCACTGAAGCTTTCTTT. It specifies CASSNPSAASGTEAFF.

The chain recombines TRBV9 with TRBJ1-1; no firm D call. Germline assignment: CDR1 SGDLS and CDR2 YYNGEE. The ends were cut back, 0 bases at V and 2 bases at J, with 8 bases in the middle. This CDR3 is 14 amino acids long. CDR3 loop: CASSVGGINTEAFF. The CDR3, as DNA: TGTGCCAGCAGCGTAGGCGGAATCAACACTGAAGCTTTCTTT.

This clone has more than one count but fewer than ten. This chain joins TRBV9 and TRBJ1-1; 10 bases align to TRBD1. Germline lookup yields CDR1 SGDLS and CDR2 YYNGEE. The CDR3 has 16 amino acids. Trimming removed 0 bases from V and 5 bases from J; junction bases left unmatched: 7. CDR3 nucleotide sequence: TGTGCCAGCAGCGTAGGGACAGGGGGTCCAACGACTGAAGCTTTCTTT. Encoded protein: CASSVGTGGPTTEAFF.

This clone was counted only a few times. The V gene is TRBV7-6, the J gene TRBJ1-1; D gene uncertain. Trimming stripped 5 bases from V and 4 bases from J, with 11 bases between. Germline V gene lookup returns CDR1 SGHVS and CDR2 FNYEAQ. This CDR3 comprises 13 residues. The CDR3 DNA is TGTGCCAGCAGCCCGGGGAAGACCACTGAAGCTTTCTTT. As protein: CASSPGKTTEAFF.

This clone was picked up one time. The chain is built from TRBV19 and TRBJ1-5, with 10 bases matching TRBD1. V gave up 5 bases and J gave up 1 base; unmatched junction bases: 2. Germline V gene lookup returns CDR1 LNHDA and CDR2 SQIVND (reference sequence). The CDR3 extends over 15 amino acids. The CDR3 loop is CASSRQGASNQPQHF. The DNA of the CDR3 is TGTGCCAGTAGTCGACAGGGGGCAAGCAATCAGCCCCAGCATTTT.

CDR3 in DNA: TGTGCCAGCAGTTACCTCCTCGGGTCGGAGCAGTTCTTC. Amino acid sequence: CASSYLLGSEQFF. J is TRBJ2-1 and V is TRBV6-6; D is undetermined. The V end lost 2 bases, the J end lost 10 bases, and 12 bases lay between the germline ends. Germline V CDR1 and CDR2: MNHNY, SVGAGI (reference sequence). The CDR3 consists of 13 residues.

The chain carries TRBV2 and TRBJ2-1; 11 nucleotides agree with TRBD2. This CDR3 contains 16 residues. Germline CDR1 SNHLY, CDR2 FYNNEI. V shed 2 bases and J 6 bases; nucleotides not matched to a gene: 6. The CDR3 is CASSELASGRTNEQFF. The CDR3 DNA reads as TGTGCCAGCAGTGAACTGGCTAGCGGGAGGACCAATGAGCAGTTCTTC.

The genes are TRBV21-1 and TRBJ1-4; TRBD1 is the table's D call and was not checked against the DNA. TRBV21-1 is annotated as a pseudogene. The CDR3 is made up of 18 amino acids. The CDR3 bases are TGTGCCAGCAGCAAGGATCGGCAGGGGCAGGATAATAATGAAAAACTGTTTTTT. Its protein is CASSKDRQGQDNNEKLFF.

The chain combines TRBV7-8 with TRBJ1-1, with a weak D call TRBD1 (6 bases). The germline V gene encodes CDR1 SGHVS and CDR2 FQNEAQ. The CDR3 extends over 16 amino acids. V lost 5 bases to trimming and J lost 1 base, with 17 bases between them. Here the CDR3 reads CASSPRDIRGNTEAFF. The CDR3, as DNA: TGTGCCAGCAGCCCAAGGGACATCAGGGGGAACACTGAAGCTTTCTTT.

This clone was detected a few times. This chain joins TRBV7-9 and TRBJ1-1, with TRBD1 matching 8 bases. Germline V gene sequence: CDR1 SEHNR, CDR2 FQNEAQ (reference sequence). V trimming: 9 bases; J trimming: 10 bases; junction bases outside the gene matches: 28. The CDR3 loop spans 18 amino acids. The CDR3 protein is CARPDSQGIGQGSAGAFF. The DNA of the CDR3 is TGTGCCAGACCGGATAGTCAGGGGATAGGACAGGGTTCCGCTGGAGCTTTCTTT.

The chain combines TRBV6-5 with TRBJ2-5, with TRBD2 identical over 9 bases. This CDR3 is built from 16 residues. Unmatched junction bases numbered 7, after V lost 0 bases and J lost 5 bases. Germline-derived CDR1 and CDR2 are MNHEY and SVGAGI. The chain's CDR3 is CASSYSGGAGGETQYF. As DNA, the CDR3 is TGTGCCAGCAGTTACTCCGGCGGGGCGGGAGGGGAGACCCAGTACTTC.

The CDR3 DNA is TGTGCCAGCAGCGCCCAGGGGGAGGGCTACACCTTC. Translated: CASSAQGEGYTF. The rearrangement joins TRBV9 to TRBJ1-2; 7 bases map to TRBD1. CDR1 is SGDLS, CDR2 YYNGEE, per germline. The V and J ends lost 3 bases and 8 bases, in that order; junction bases with no gene match: 4. CDR3 length: 12 residues.

This clone occurred once. This chain joins TRBV6-5 and TRBJ2-7, with 9 nucleotides matching TRBD2. The CDR3 length is 16 residues. Germline CDR1 reads MNHEY; CDR2 reads SVGAGI. V dropped 2 bases and J dropped 6; count of bases not matched to a gene: 11. The CDR3 coding sequence is TGTGCCAGCAGTTACGGGGGGAGTAGCGGGAGTTCCGAGCAGTACTTC. This codes for CASSYGGSSGSSEQYF.

The rearrangement uses TRBV7-9 and TRBJ2-1; TRBD2 might be the D (5 bases). The CDR3 is made up of 14 amino acids. Germline V gene lookup returns CDR1 SEHNR and CDR2 FQNEAQ (reference sequence). The germline V and J ends were trimmed by 3 bases and 5 bases, with 11 bases remaining between them. The CDR3: CASSFMRADNEQFF. CDR3 bases: TGTGCCAGCAGCTTTATGAGGGCCGACAATGAGCAGTTCTTC.

The gene calls are TRBV27 and TRBJ2-3; D remains unclear. The CDR3 contains 14 residues. The V end was cut by 2 bases, the J end by 1 base, with 7 bases between. Germline V gives CDR1 MNHEY, CDR2 SMNVEV (reference sequence). Here the CDR3 reads CASSLTSRTDTQYF. CDR3 in DNA: TGTGCCAGCAGTTTAACTTCCCGCACAGATACGCAGTATTTT.

The chain recombines TRBV30 with TRBJ1-2; D is unclear. Germline assignment: CDR1 GTSNPN and CDR2 SVGIG (reference sequence). This CDR3 is built from 15 residues. V was pared by 1 base and J by 4 bases, with 16 bases between. This CDR3 reads CAWSASDPAIYGYTF. CDR3 coding DNA: TGTGCCTGGAGTGCGAGCGACCCCGCCATCTATGGCTACACCTTC.

The CDR3 spells CASSSGDGNEKLFF. In DNA, the CDR3 is TGTGCCAGCAGCTCGGGAGATGGGAATGAAAAACTGTTTTTT. The rearrangement links TRBV7-9 to TRBJ1-4; D is ambiguous. The germline V and J ends were trimmed by 4 bases and 5 bases, with 11 bases remaining between them. Germline V CDR1 and CDR2: SEHNR, FQNEAQ (reference sequence). This CDR3 region has 14 residues.

The rearrangement joins TRBV5-4 to TRBJ1-4; possible D gene TRBD1, 6 bases. There are 17 residues in the CDR3. Germline assignment: CDR1 SGHNT and CDR2 YYREEE (reference sequence). Trimming stripped 2 bases from V and 0 bases from J, with 14 bases between. The CDR3 DNA is TGTGCCAGCAGCTTACAGGGCTCCTTTGCAACTAATGAAAAACTGTTTTTT. Protein product: CASSLQGSFATNEKLFF.